Following are 4 T cell receptor beta chains from one sample sequenced in a study of T cell responses to AZD1222 COVID-19 vaccine. The method was immunoSEQ multiplex PCR; TCRdb's version includes in-frame clones alone and lacks a portion of them. The sample lists roughly 77,000 clones; about 92% were seen once. This specimen was peripheral blood, taken on day 0 of MenACWY control vaccination. Receptors originate from an adult in good health.

This clone was counted a single time. The chain uses TRBV28 and TRBJ1-5; perhaps TRBD1 as D (6 bases). This CDR3 is 14 amino acids long. Trimming removed 5 bases from V and 7 bases from J, with 15 bases in between. Germline V gene data show CDR1 as MDHEN and CDR2 as SYDVKM. CDR3 amino acids: CASSPGGGGQPQHF. CDR3 nucleotide sequence: TGTGCCAGCAGTCCCGGGGGGGGCGGGCAGCCCCAGCATTTT.

V is TRBV19 and J is TRBJ2-5; D is possibly TRBD2 (5 bases). In germline, CDR1 is LNHDA, CDR2 SQIVND (reference sequence). The CDR3 length is 12 residues. V was trimmed by 3 bases and J by 5 bases, leaving 7 bases between them. The DNA for the CDR3 is TGTGCCAGTAGTATCCGGGGTGAGACCCAGTACTTC. Translation: CASSIRGETQYF.

This rearrangement joins TRBV15 to TRBJ2-1, with D possibly TRBD2 on 5 matching bases. Trimming took off 0 bases at V and 9 bases at J, with 9 bases between the two ends. The germline V gene encodes CDR1 LNHNV and CDR2 YYDKDF (reference sequence). This CDR3 is 13 amino acids long. CDR3 coding DNA: TGTGCCACCAGCAGAGACGGGGTCAGTGAGCAGTTCTTC. Translation: CATSRDGVSEQFF.

V usage is TRBV18 and J usage is TRBJ2-2; possibly TRBD2 for D (6 bases). Trimming took 2 bases from V and 5 from J, leaving 9 bases between them. Germline V CDR1 and CDR2: KGHSH, LQKENI. The CDR3 is 14 amino acids. CDR3 amino acids: CASSPSAGTGELFF. The CDR3 nucleotides read TGTGCCAGCTCACCATCCGCGGGGACCGGGGAGCTGTTTTTT.